This TCR beta chain was sequenced in a study of T cell changes during pregnancy in multiple sclerosis. Method: immunoSEQ multiplex PCR; TCRdb's copy keeps in-frame clones and lacks some. The table records tens of thousands of clones, roughly nine tenths of them present only once. CDR1 and CDR2 from the germline V gene are SEHNR and FQNEAQ (reference sequence). This CDR3 is built from 14 residues. Trimming removed 3 bases at V and 4 bases at J, with 12 bases between. The sequence derives from a female donor in good health, enrolled as a control in a pregnancy study. The sequencing used peripheral blood, collected in the third trimester of pregnancy. V usage is TRBV7-9 and J usage is TRBJ1-1; a weak D match, TRBD1 (5 bases). The CDR3 nucleotides are TGTGCCAGCAGCTTTCAGGGAGGAGGCACTGAAGCTTTCTTT. Its protein is CASSFQGGGTEAFF.